This is a list of T cell receptor beta chains from one sample in a study of T cell repertoires in cytomegalovirus infection. A single record per CDR3 protein comes from TCRdb applying MiXCR to the reads. The top ten hold 20% to 30% of the sample, which has approximately 500,000 distinct CDR3 sequences, more than 15% seen once. Sample: CD8+ T cells from PBMCs. Source of these receptors: a human donor in good health (CMV status not recorded). Some clones in this sample may be carry-over from other donors' samples. Both conserved end residues are part of each CDR3. A D gene is named only where the DNA matches it firmly. The size field is filled for only some rows; it gives once, few, many or a size class.

d_gene,j_gene,abundance,v_gene,CDR3nt,CDR3aa
TRBD1,TRBJ1-2,many,TRBV27,TGTGCCAGCAGTGACCGAGGACAGGGTATCGTGAGAGGCTACACCTTC,CASSDRGQGIVRGYTF
-,TRBJ1-6,-,TRBV23-1,TGCGCCAGCAGTCTCCGCAGGGATAATTCACCCCTCCACTTT,CASSLRRDNSPLHF
-,TRBJ1-5,many,TRBV27,TGTGCCAGCAGTCCCGGGTGGGCGGCAGAGAATCAGCCCCAGCATTTT,CASSPGWAAENQPQHF
TRBD2,TRBJ2-2,many,TRBV11-2,TGTGCCAGCAGCGGATGGACTAGCGGGAGGGGCGGGGAGCTGTTTTTT,CASSGWTSGRGGELFF
-,TRBJ1-2,few,TRBV6-8,TGTGCCAGCAGTTACTCGGGGGTGGCCTATGGCTACACCTTC,CASSYSGVAYGYTF
TRBD1,TRBJ1-2,many,TRBV12-5,TGTGCTAGTGGTTTGGGGACAGGGGGCAGCTATGGCTACACCTTC,CASGLGTGGSYGYTF
-,TRBJ2-7,many,TRBV4-2,TGTGCCAGCAGCCAAGACGGCCCGGCGGAGCAGTACTTC,CASSQDGPAEQYF
-,TRBJ2-1,many,TRBV7-3,TGTGCCAGCAGCTCTTCAGGCTTAGCGGAGGAGCAGTTCTTC,CASSSSGLAEEQFF
TRBD2,TRBJ2-3,few,TRBV4-1,TGCGCCAGCAGCCAAGGGGGGGGAGGCGTGAATACGCAGTATTTT,CASSQGGGGVNTQYF
-,TRBJ1-1,-,TRBV2,TGTGCCAGCACCCCGGGACGGAAGAACACTGAAGCTTTCTTT,CASTPGRKNTEAFF
-,TRBJ2-7,many,TRBV24-1,TGTGCCACCAGTGATTTAAGCCCCCGGGCGTATGGAAGCTCCTACGAGCAGTACTTC,CATSDLSPRAYGSSYEQYF
-,TRBJ2-7,-,TRBV28,TGTGCCAGCTCGGGGGAGCGAAATGAGCAGTACTTC,CASSGERNEQYF
-,TRBJ1-1,-,TRBV5-1,TGCGCCAGCAGCTTGGGGGGTGTGGAGGCAGAGACGCACACTGAAGCTTTCTTT,CASSLGGVEAETHTEAFF
TRBD2,TRBJ2-5,many,TRBV6-6,TGTGCCAGCAGTTACTCACCGGGACTAGCGGAGGGAGAGACCCAGTACTTC,CASSYSPGLAEGETQYF
-,TRBJ1-6,many,TRBV7-9,TGTGCCAGCAGCACTCGGGACGGAATGAGCTCCTATAATTCACCCCTCCACTTT,CASSTRDGMSSYNSPLHF
TRBD1,TRBJ1-6,-,TRBV6-5,TGTGCCAGCACCTCCTTCATAGGACAGGGATGGAATTCACCCCTCCACTTT,CASTSFIGQGWNSPLHF
TRBD2,TRBJ2-7,many,TRBV7-2,TGTGCCAGCAGCGGTTGGACTAGCACCTACGAGCAGTACTTC,CASSGWTSTYEQYF
-,TRBJ2-4,-,TRBV4-1,TGCGCCAGCAGCCAAGAAGGACAGTCCAAAAACATTCAGTACTTC,CASSQEGQSKNIQYF
-,TRBJ2-7,many,TRBV6-1,TGTGCCAGCAGTCGACTAACCCAGCAAGCCCTTGAGTCCTACGAGCAGTACTTC,CASSRLTQQALESYEQYF
-,TRBJ2-7,few,TRBV10-3,TGTGCCATCAGGGAGGGGGCACCCTACGAGCAGTACTTC,CAIREGAPYEQYF
-,TRBJ2-7,-,TRBV5-4,TGTGCCAGCAGCTTGCGGGAAGAGTCTATCTCCTACGAGCAGTACTTC,CASSLREESISYEQYF
-,TRBJ2-1,-,TRBV6-5,TGTGCCAGCACCCCTTTAGGGGTTTACAATGAGCAGTTCTTC,CASTPLGVYNEQFF
-,TRBJ1-5,many,TRBV6-6,TGTGCCAGCAGTTACTCGAAGAGGGGGATCTCTCAGCCCCAGCATTTT,CASSYSKRGISQPQHF
-,TRBJ1-3,-,TRBV7-9,TGTGCCAGCAGCTGGGACCCGGGGGACCGGACCATATATTTT,CASSWDPGDRTIYF
TRBD1,TRBJ1-2,-,TRBV7-6,TGTGCCAGCACCTCCTCCGTGGGGCAGGGGGATGGCTACACCTTC,CASTSSVGQGDGYTF
TRBD2,TRBJ2-5,many,TRBV7-3,TGTGCCAGCAGCCCACGGGAGGGCGAGACCCAGTACTTC,CASSPREGETQYF
TRBD2,TRBJ2-5,many,TRBV7-2,TGTGCCAGCAGCCCCGGGACTATACAAGAGACCCAGTACTTC,CASSPGTIQETQYF
-,TRBJ2-3,-,TRBV27,TGTGCCCGCATGGATGGGTTACACACAGATACGCAGTATTTT,CARMDGLHTDTQYF
TRBD2,TRBJ2-1,-,TRBV19,TGTGCCAGTAGTATAGATCCCCGGGAGGGCCCGTCGCATGAGCAGTTCTTC,CASSIDPREGPSHEQFF
TRBD2,TRBJ2-2,many,TRBV7-6,TGTGCCAGCAGACCCGGGACTAGCAGCACCGGGGAGCTGTTTTTT,CASRPGTSSTGELFF
-,TRBJ2-1,many,TRBV19,TGTGCCAGTAGTATGGGAAATGAGCAGTTCTTC,CASSMGNEQFF
TRBD2,TRBJ2-3,few,TRBV9,TGTGCCAGCAGCCCTAGCGGGGGCCCCACAGATACGCAGTATTTT,CASSPSGGPTDTQYF
-,TRBJ2-7,few,TRBV29-1,TGCAGCGTTGAAGAAGGGTCCTCGAGGGAGCAGTACTTC,CSVEEGSSREQYF
-,TRBJ2-7,-,TRBV19,TGTGCCAGTAGCCCTTATGGGGCTAGCCCCGAGCAGTACTTC,CASSPYGASPEQYF
-,TRBJ2-4,few,TRBV29-1,TGCAGCGCATGGCAGGGCCAAAACATTCAGTACTTC,CSAWQGQNIQYF
TRBD2,TRBJ2-3,many,TRBV6-4,TGTGCCAGCAGTCCGACTAGCGCTAGCACAGATACGCAGTATTTT,CASSPTSASTDTQYF
-,TRBJ1-3,few,TRBV7-9,TGTGCCAGCAGCCTCCGGGTGGGGGGGAGAACTGGAAACACCATATATTTT,CASSLRVGGRTGNTIYF
TRBD2,TRBJ2-1,-,TRBV7-9,TGTGCCAGCAGCGGGTGGCTTACGGGAGGGACCTACAATGAGCAGTTCTTC,CASSGWLTGGTYNEQFF
TRBD1,TRBJ1-5,few,TRBV15,TGTGCCACAGTACAGGGGCTCGAGGGCAATCAGCCCCAGCATTTT,CATVQGLEGNQPQHF
-,TRBJ1-2,many,TRBV27,TGTGCCAGCAGTTTCACACTCAACTATGGCTACACCTTC,CASSFTLNYGYTF
TRBD1,TRBJ2-1,many,TRBV11-2,TGTGCCAGCAGCTTAGGCGGACAGGGGGCATTCGATGAGCAGTTCTTC,CASSLGGQGAFDEQFF
-,TRBJ1-2,few,TRBV6-2/TRBV6-3,TGTGCCAGCACCCGGTGGGCCCCGGACTATGGCTACACCTTC,CASTRWAPDYGYTF